The present entry profiles one T cell receptor (beta chain) with its context. Its matching antigen is unknown. The data originate from a study of cytomegalovirus exposure and HLA in healthy donors. The study's findings and limits: Most of the TCR beta V segments (in an earlier analysis) were productive either about 87% or about 30% of the time. TCR beta chain V- and J-gene trimming was linked, in a later analysis, to a missense variant in DCLRE1C. In vitro data verified a few CMV-associated chains as specific for CMV antigens.

60 Vbeta and 13 Jbeta primers were used in PCR. Profiled with immunoSEQ multiplex PCR; TCRdb holds only in-frame clones, not every one. The data contain about 150,000 clones, 70% to 80% of them singletons. Healthy bone marrow donors made up the donors. V lost 4 bases to trimming and J lost 7 bases; unmatched junction nucleotides: 5. Germline lookup yields CDR1 SGHRS and CDR2 YFSETQ. The CDR3 runs to 14 residues. The sample consisted of PBMCs. The clonotype comes from a man aged 45 to 65 in good health and CMV-seropositive. V usage is TRBV5-1 and J usage is TRBJ2-2; 9 bases are a match to TRBD2. CDR3 sequence (DNA): TGCGCCAGCAGCGTAGCGGGAGCTTTCGGGGAGCTGTTTTTT. Protein product: CASSVAGAFGELFF.